This T cell receptor beta chain was obtained from a study of T-cell reconstitution after alpha-beta-depleted transplantation in children (dated by TCRdb to between 2015 and 2016). With respect to the entire study: The study quantitatively tracked T-cell immune reconstitution after TCRalphabeta/CD19-depleted allogeneic hematopoietic cell transplantation in children using TCR repertoire profiling. Broader findings and caveats from the paper: Over subsequent months, a decline in hyperexpanded clone frequencies was noted, and after one year, T-cell counts and TCRbeta diversity were mostly ascribed to newly produced T cells. In some patients, the high TCRbeta diversity seen at day 60 was put down to recipient T cells and intrathymic progenitors that had survived conditioning. The apparently early recovery of alphabetaT-cell counts about two months after transplant reportedly depended on only several hundred rapidly expanded clones that came from non-depleted graft cells.

The treatment or condition label corresponds to: allogeneic hematopoietic cell transplantation with graft depleted of TCRalphabeta T cells and CD19 B cells. The children who served as transplant recipients had been given grafts of TCRalphabeta/CD19-depleted allogeneic hematopoietic cells. CDR1 and CDR2 (SEHNR, FQNEAQ) derive from the germline V gene (reference sequence). Reading from cysteine to phenylalanine, the CDR3 counts 14 amino acids. The DNA shown is the 42-base CDR3, in frame from base 1. V is clipped by 5 bases and J by 4 bases, and the sequence between their germline boundaries is 12 bases long. Comment on this clonotype: Its antigen has not been determined. The input lacks base qualities; no much larger clone sits a single base away.

The library was prepared using PCR. Instrument on record: Illumina HiSeq 2500. To normalize quantification of the TCRbeta repertoire, the TCR libraries were built with molecular barcoding that relied on unique molecular identifiers. Using fastp at Q25 and MiXCR, TCRdb reprocessed the public reads and kept productive beta chains. Under each unique CDR3 protein, matching rows form one entry showing the most common genes and DNA. The sample data list approximately 400,000 distinct CDR3 sequences, and around 15% of these were observed just once. The ten largest clones add up to 25% to 30% of the sample. The chain is made from TRBV7-9 and TRBJ2-4, with a weak D call of TRBD2 (5 bases match). The source is a boy in the first two years of life who had a stem cell transplant for Wiskott-Aldrich syndrome, so the T cells may come from the graft donor. This sample comprised PBMCs, mostly from graft donor cells, obtained 360 days after TCRalphabeta/CD19-depleted stem cell transplant. CDR3 reads: CASSARVAKNIQYF. The DNA sequence is given as TGTGCCAGCAGCGCGAGGGTAGCAAAAAACATTCAGTACTTC.